Sequencing of this T cell receptor beta chain was carried out in a study of T-cell reconstitution after alpha-beta-depleted transplantation in children. Study conclusions and caveats: Diversity and T-cell counts at one year after transplant derived mostly from new T cells. Several hundred expanded graft clones reportedly were the source of alpha-beta T cells about two months after transplant. Recipient T cells and thymic progenitors that survived gave rise to the high TCRbeta diversity observed at day 60 in some patients.

In its sample, this clonotype was seen a few times. Its antigen is currently unknown. Germline assignment: CDR1 MNHNS and CDR2 SASEGT. The CDR3 sequence is 14 residues long. The ends were cut back, 7 bases at V and 12 bases at J, with 19 bases in the middle. A library of TCRbeta sequences, prepared with unique molecular identifiers, was generated. Each CDR3 protein gets one entry after TCRdb re-called the PCR reads with MiXCR. Here the sample spans 800,000 to 1,000,000 distinct CDR3 sequences, roughly 29% being singletons. The gene calls are TRBV6-1 and TRBJ1-6; no clear D. This TCR derives from a boy under three years old who had a stem cell transplant for SCID, so the T cells may come from the graft donor. The specimen comprised PBMCs, mostly from graft donor cells, sampled 360 days after TCRalphabeta/CD19-depleted stem cell transplant. The DNA for the CDR3 is TGTGCCAGCACCCGCGTTACGGGCTTTGAACCCCTCCACTTT. Its protein is CASTRVTGFEPLHF.